The entry below describes one T cell receptor beta chain. This sample stems from a study of blood T cell repertoires in COVID-19. Sequencing was performed with immunoSEQ multiplex PCR; in TCRdb, only in-frame clones are kept and a portion is missing. The sample includes more than 60,000 clones, 86% of them seen just once. Germline V gene data show CDR1 as SGHNT and CDR2 as YYREEE (reference sequence). V trimming: 3 bases; J trimming: 7 bases; junction bases outside the gene matches: 4. This CDR3 has 14 residues. This sequence was found in a man at least 80 years old with COVID-19, enrolled during active disease. The sample comprised peripheral blood. The chain is built from TRBV5-4 and TRBJ1-4; 9 nucleotides match TRBD1. CDR3 bases: TGTGCCAGCAGCTCCAAACAGGGGGCTGAAAAACTGTTTTTT. Residues: CASSSKQGAEKLFF.